This passage covers 7 T cell receptor beta chains from one sample sequenced in a study of control samples from healthy donors and cancer patients (dated by TCRdb to 2018 to 2021). Libraries came from the immunoSEQ multiplex PCR assay. TCRdb retrieved this table from immuneACCESS and kept in-frame rearrangements only. Not all clones are present; in checked studies, unresolved V genes account for under half, and no reason is known for the remainder. The sample table lists around 100,000 clones, just over 85% of them with a count of one. The ten largest make up roughly an eighth of the sample. The sample comprised blood. The receptors derive from a man in his thirties or forties in good health.

The chain recombines TRBV29-1 with TRBJ2-7, with a tentative D call TRBD1 (5 bases). Germline CDR1 SQVTM, CDR2 ANQGSEA. The CDR3 extends over 12 amino acids. Trimming removed 7 bases from V and 2 bases from J, with 12 bases in between. CDR3 sequence reads: CSASTDAYEQYF. In DNA form, the CDR3 reads TGCAGCGCTTCGACAGACGCCTACGAGCAGTACTTC.

This clone was seen once. The chain couples TRBV18 to TRBJ1-1; D is undetermined. V lost 3 bases, J lost 3 bases, and 8 bases lay in between. The CDR3 has 13 residues. Germline V lookup: CDR1 KGHSH, CDR2 LQKENI. In DNA, the CDR3 is TGTGCCAGCTCACCGTCGGGGTACACTGAAGCTTTCTTT. This codes for CASSPSGYTEAFF.

The rearrangement uses TRBV7-8 and TRBJ1-2, with 11 bases fitting TRBD1. CDR3 length equals 15 residues. V gave up 5 bases and J gave up 3 bases; unmatched junction bases: 5. Germline V gene lookup returns CDR1 SGHVS and CDR2 FQNEAQ. The CDR3 sequence: CASSPWDRGDYGYTF. The DNA for the CDR3 is TGTGCCAGCAGCCCCTGGGACAGGGGGGACTATGGCTACACCTTC. The variable domain in full, with the rest retrieved from reference TRBV7-8 and TRBJ1-2, is GAGVSQSPRYKVAKRGQDVALRCDPISGHVSLFWYQQALGQGPEFLTYFQNEAQLDKSGLPSDRFFAERPEGSVSTLKIQRTQQEDSAVYLCASSPWDRGDYGYTFGSGTRLTVV.

Details on this clone: Because the CDR3's place on the DNA is in doubt, the DNA is left out and the CDR3 is given as listed by TCRdb. This chain joins TRBV3-1 (or the pseudogene TRBV3-2) and TRBJ2-4; the listed D gene, TRBD1, was not tested against the DNA. The length of the CDR3 is 12 amino acids, counting both ends. Germline CDR1 reads LGHDT; CDR2 reads YNNKEL (reference sequence). CDR3 sequence reads: CASSQVGQGAYF.

The genes are TRBV20-1 and TRBJ2-7; D tentatively reads TRBD1 or TRBD2 (5 bases each). CDR1 is DFQATT and CDR2 is SNEGSKA in the germline V gene (reference sequence). V was trimmed by 3 bases and J by 9 bases, leaving 18 bases between them. The CDR3 length is 13 residues. CDR3 DNA: TGCAGTGCTAGTGCCCAGGCCGGGGCTGGGCAGTACTTC. It translates to CSASAQAGAGQYF.

The chain joins TRBV5-1 to TRBJ2-2; 8 positions match TRBD2. This CDR3 spans 16 amino acids. CDR1 and CDR2 (germline): SGHRS, YFSETQ. The V gene end was trimmed by 4 bases and the J gene end by 0 bases; junction bases not matched to a gene: 5. The CDR3 coding sequence is TGCGCCAGCAGCGAACTAGCGGCCGCGAACACCGGGGAGCTGTTTTTT. It encodes CASSELAAANTGELFF.

The chain carries TRBV7-3 and TRBJ1-2, with D perhaps matching TRBD1 (6 bases). Deletions cut 2 bases from V and 9 bases from J, with 16 bases between. This CDR3 has 14 residues. Germline lookup yields CDR1 SGHTA and CDR2 FQGTGA. In nucleotides, the CDR3 is TGTGCCAGCAGCTTAGGGACAAAAGGTGGGAGCTACACCTTC. It encodes CASSLGTKGGSYTF.